The 14 T cell receptor beta chains in this list originate from one sample, sequenced in a study of blood T cell repertoires in COVID-19. TCRdb's copy holds only in-frame clones and misses some; the assay was immunoSEQ multiplex PCR. The table includes 200,000 or so clones, around 81% detected once. The sequenced material came from peripheral blood. The receptor set was obtained from a woman older than 75 with COVID-19, enrolled during active disease.

The chain links TRBV7-6 to TRBJ1-2, with TRBD1 identical over 9 bases. V trimming: 1 base; J trimming: 4 bases; junction bases outside the gene matches: 7. The germline V gene encodes CDR1 SGHVS and CDR2 FNYEAQ. This CDR3 spans 16 amino acids. The CDR3 region is CASSLGQGGLSYGYTF. The CDR3, as DNA: TGTGCCAGCAGCTTAGGACAGGGGGGTCTTTCCTATGGCTACACCTTC.

CDR3 residues: CASSLGASGRALSTQYF. CDR3 nucleotide sequence: TGTGCCAGCAGCTTAGGGGCTAGCGGGAGGGCCTTGTCGACCCAGTACTTC. V and J are TRBV13 and TRBJ2-5; 12 nucleotides match TRBD2. The CDR3 runs 17 residues. From germline, CDR1 is PRHDT and CDR2 FYEKMQ (reference sequence). Trimming removed 0 bases from V and 7 bases from J; junction bases left unmatched: 9.

This clone was counted a few times. The J gene is TRBJ2-1, the V gene TRBV29-1; 7 positions match TRBD2. V was clipped by 7 bases and J by 4 bases; unmatched bases: 10. The CDR3 is made up of 14 amino acids. CDR1 is SQVTM, CDR2 ANQGSEA, per germline. CDR3 in amino acids: CSAAGGGSYNEQFF. In DNA form, the CDR3 reads TGCAGCGCGGCGGGCGGGGGATCATACAATGAGCAGTTCTTC.

The chain has TRBV4-1 and TRBJ1-5; tentative D call: TRBD1 (5 bases). This CDR3 comprises 15 residues. V was shortened by 0 bases and J by 6 bases, with 12 bases between the two germline ends. CDR1 and CDR2 (germline): MGHRA, YSYEKL. CDR3 in amino acids: CASSQDLGGSQPQHF. The CDR3, as DNA: TGCGCCAGCAGCCAAGATTTGGGGGGAAGTCAGCCCCAGCATTTT.

This clone appeared a few times. The V gene is TRBV9, the J gene TRBJ1-2, with a possible D match to TRBD1 (6 bases). The CDR3 has 14 amino acids. Germline CDR1 and CDR2: SGDLS and YYNGEE. V was cut by 0 bases and J by 6 bases, with 12 bases left in between. The CDR3 bases are TGTGCCAGCAGCGTAGATGCGGGGGCAGATGGCTACACCTTC. It specifies CASSVDAGADGYTF.

On this clone itself: Other nucleotide sequences from this sample produce the same CDR3. V and J are TRBV6-5 and TRBJ1-6, with TRBD1 as a possible D gene (6 bases). V dropped 2 bases and J dropped 7 bases, with 9 bases sitting between them. The CDR3 loop spans 14 amino acids. Germline CDR1 and CDR2: MNHEY and SVGAGI. CDR3 in amino acids: CASSYRGGNSPLHF. The CDR3 DNA sequence: TGTGCCAGCAGTTACAGGGGGGGGAATTCACCCCTCCACTTT.

CDR3 coding DNA: TGTGCCAGCAGCTTCCAGGAGAACACTGAAGCTTTCTTT. Translating gives CASSFQENTEAFF. The V gene is TRBV7-8, the J gene TRBJ1-1; no clear D gene. Trimming took off 3 bases at V and 1 base at J, with 6 bases between the two ends. The CDR3 length is 13 residues. The germline V gene has CDR1 SGHVS and CDR2 FQNEAQ.

The chain employs TRBV4-1 and TRBJ2-7; 8 bases map to TRBD1. With 3 bases clipped from V and 7 bases from J, the junction kept 2 bases outside the gene matches. Germline V gene sequence: CDR1 MGHRA, CDR2 YSYEKL. The CDR3 sequence is 12 residues long. CDR3 protein: CASSQTGEEQYF. CDR3 nucleotide sequence: TGCGCCAGCAGCCAGACAGGGGAGGAGCAGTACTTC.

Comment on this clone: A junction end diverges from the germline sequence, so it may reflect a read error. The CDR3 sequence: CASRASGRGVF. Here the CDR3 DNA reads TGTGCCAGCAGAGCTAGTGGGCGGGGGGTCTTC. The chain has TRBV28 and TRBJ2-1, with TRBD2 matching over 8 bases. CDR1 and CDR2 (germline): MDHEN, SYDVKM. This CDR3 region has 11 residues.

The chain has TRBV5-1 and TRBJ1-1, with D unclear. The CDR3 length is 14 residues. CDR1 and CDR2 (germline): SGHRS, YFSETQ. V was shortened by 4 bases and J by 3 bases, with 13 bases between the two germline ends. The CDR3 loop is CASSLDTDDTEAFF. CDR3 coding DNA: TGCGCCAGCAGCCTCGACACCGACGACACTGAAGCTTTCTTT.

This clone appeared a single time. The V and J genes are TRBV19 and TRBJ2-3, with 11 bases fitting TRBD2. Germline assignment: CDR1 LNHDA and CDR2 SQIVND (reference sequence). The V and J ends lost 5 bases and 2 bases, in that order; junction bases with no gene match: 9. The CDR3 consists of 17 residues. CDR3 amino acids: CASSGKGSGRATDTQYF. As DNA, the CDR3 is TGTGCCAGTAGTGGGAAGGGTAGCGGGAGGGCCACAGATACGCAGTATTTT.

Regarding this clone: Other nucleotide sequences in the sample specify the same CDR3. The rearrangement joins TRBV7-9 to TRBJ1-5; no clear D. The germline CDR1 and CDR2 sequences are SEHNR and FQNEAQ (reference sequence). CDR3 length equals 12 residues. V dropped 1 base and J dropped 7 bases, with 5 bases sitting between them. The DNA for the CDR3 is TGTGCCAGCAGCTTAGGCGCCCAGCCCCAGCATTTT. It codes for CASSLGAQPQHF.

The genes are TRBV11-1 and TRBJ2-1; 16 bases are shared with TRBD2. The CDR3 loop spans 15 amino acids. CDR1 SGHAT and CDR2 FQDESV come from the germline V gene (reference sequence). Unmatched junction bases numbered 4, after V lost 5 bases and J lost 9 bases. CDR3 bases: TGTGCCAGCAGCGTGGGACTAGCGGGAGGGACTGAGCAGTTCTTC. Translation: CASSVGLAGGTEQFF.

The chain recombines TRBV5-1 with TRBJ2-3; D is unclear. The CDR3 is 13 amino acids. Trimming shortened V by 2 bases and J by 0 bases, and 4 bases separated the two germline ends. Germline assignment: CDR1 SGHRS and CDR2 YFSETQ. The CDR3 DNA reads as TGCGCCAGCAGCTTTGAGAGCACAGATACGCAGTATTTT. Protein: CASSFESTDTQYF.